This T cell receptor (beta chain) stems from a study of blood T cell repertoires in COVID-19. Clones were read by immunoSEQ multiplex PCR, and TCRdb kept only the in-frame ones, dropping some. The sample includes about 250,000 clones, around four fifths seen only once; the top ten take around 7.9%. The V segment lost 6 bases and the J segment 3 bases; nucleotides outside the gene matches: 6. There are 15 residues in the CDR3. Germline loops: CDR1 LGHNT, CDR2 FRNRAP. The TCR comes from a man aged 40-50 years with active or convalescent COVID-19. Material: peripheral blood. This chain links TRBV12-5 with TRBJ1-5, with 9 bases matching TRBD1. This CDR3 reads CASGQGQGLNQPQHF. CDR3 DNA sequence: TGTGCTAGTGGCCAGGGACAGGGCCTCAATCAGCCCCAGCATTTT.